The rows below give T cell receptor beta chains drawn from one sample of a study of T cell responses to AZD1222 COVID-19 vaccine. The data were produced by immunoSEQ multiplex PCR, yet TCRdb's version contains in-frame clones alone and is incomplete. The data hold over 20,000 clones, with about nine tenths observed a single time. The sequences come from peripheral blood, collected 28 days after the second AZD1222 dose. The receptors were sampled from an adult who received the AZD1222 COVID-19 vaccine. Both conserved end residues are part of each CDR3. The D gene is left open where the match is weak. Clone sizes are given selectively: once, few, many, or a class where the clone is expanded.

CDR3aa	CDR3nt	j_gene	abundance	v_gene	d_gene
CASNISPGTYGYTF	TGTGCCAGTAACATATCCCCAGGGACCTATGGCTACACCTTC	TRBJ1-2	.	TRBV19	.
CASSLGTGGFYGYTF	TGTGCCAGCAGCCTTGGGACAGGGGGCTTCTATGGCTACACCTTC	TRBJ1-2	.	TRBV7-2	TRBD1
CASSLYTGGDQPQHF	TGTGCCAGCAGCCTATATACAGGGGGCGATCAGCCCCAGCATTTT	TRBJ1-5	.	TRBV7-9	TRBD1
CSASSVEMNGGEQYF	TGCAGTGCTAGTTCCGTTGAAATGAATGGTGGCGAGCAGTACTTC	TRBJ2-7	.	TRBV20-1	.
CASSYSRGSYEQYF	TGTGCCAGCAGTTACTCCCGGGGGTCCTACGAGCAGTACTTC	TRBJ2-7	.	TRBV6-6	.
CASSTHLNTEAFF	TGTGCCAGTAGTACCCACTTGAACACTGAAGCTTTCTTT	TRBJ1-1	.	TRBV19	.
CASSIFGGNGYTF	TGTGCCAGTAGTATTTTTGGAGGGAATGGCTACACCTTC	TRBJ1-2	.	TRBV19	.
CASRTVWGGYNEQFF	TGTGCCAGCAGAACTGTCTGGGGGGGTTACAATGAGCAGTTCTTC	TRBJ2-1	once	TRBV19	TRBD2
CASSWAASGGAFETQYF	TGTGCCAGCAGTTGGGCGGCTAGCGGGGGGGCCTTTGAGACCCAGTACTTC	TRBJ2-5	.	TRBV11-2	TRBD2
CASSPRQGIYGYTF	TGTGCCAGTAGTCCGCGACAGGGGATCTATGGCTACACCTTC	TRBJ1-2	.	TRBV19	TRBD1
CASSQEGEPSGNTIYF	TGTGCCAGCAGCCAAGAAGGGGAACCCTCTGGAAACACCATATATTTT	TRBJ1-3	.	TRBV3-1/TRBV3-2	.
CASSAGTQGNQETQYF	TGTGCCAGCAGCGCGGGCACACAGGGAAACCAAGAGACCCAGTACTTC	TRBJ2-5	.	TRBV5-8	.
CASRIGTGVSYGYTF	TGTGCCAGCAGGATCGGGACAGGGGTCTCGTATGGCTACACCTTC	TRBJ1-2	once	TRBV6-5	TRBD1
CASSNRGVENQPQHF	TGTGCCAGCAGCAACCGGGGGGTTGAAAATCAGCCCCAGCATTTT	TRBJ1-5	.	TRBV3-1/TRBV3-2	.
CASNRDRAMNTEAFF	TGTGCCAGCAACCGGGACAGGGCCATGAACACTGAAGCTTTCTTT	TRBJ1-1	.	TRBV7-9	TRBD1
CASSQDWASQETQYF	TGTGCCAGCAGCCAAGATTGGGCCAGTCAAGAGACCCAGTACTTC	TRBJ2-5	.	TRBV3-1/TRBV3-2	.
CASSQDSGTGNTIYF	TGCGCCAGCAGCCAAGATTCAGGGACTGGAAACACCATATATTTT	TRBJ1-3	few	TRBV4-1	.
CASSQDSPILAGGYNEQFF	TGCGCCAGCAGCCAAGATTCTCCTATTCTAGCGGGGGGATACAATGAGCAGTTCTTC	TRBJ2-1	few	TRBV4-3	TRBD2
CASRQRGDTGDTQYF	TGTGCCAGCAGGCAAAGGGGGGACACGGGGGATACGCAGTATTTT	TRBJ2-3	.	TRBV7-2	.
CASSVPLGQGAGNTIYF	TGTGCCAGCAGCGTCCCCCTTGGACAGGGGGCGGGAAACACCATATATTTT	TRBJ1-3	.	TRBV5-5	TRBD1
CASSLGVNEKLFF	TGTGCCAGCAGCTTAGGGGTGAATGAAAAACTGTTTTTT	TRBJ1-4	.	TRBV7-8	.
CASSLDGAGTGELFF	TGTGCCAGCAGCTTAGATGGGGCCGGAACCGGGGAGCTGTTTTTT	TRBJ2-2	.	TRBV11-2	.
CASSQGPGDYGYTF	TGTGCCAGCAGCCAAGGACCAGGCGACTATGGCTACACCTTC	TRBJ1-2	.	TRBV4-2	.
CASSSPSTRSYEQYF	TGTGCCAGCAGCTCCCCATCAACTCGCTCCTACGAGCAGTACTTC	TRBJ2-7	.	TRBV5-4	.
CASSAQGPAGEQYF	TGTGCCAGCTCAGCCCAGGGCCCGGCGGGCGAGCAGTACTTC	TRBJ2-7	.	TRBV11-2	.
CASAGGGAGNTEAFF	TGTGCCAGCGCCGGTGGGGGTGCAGGAAACACTGAAGCTTTCTTT	TRBJ1-1	few	TRBV4-2	.